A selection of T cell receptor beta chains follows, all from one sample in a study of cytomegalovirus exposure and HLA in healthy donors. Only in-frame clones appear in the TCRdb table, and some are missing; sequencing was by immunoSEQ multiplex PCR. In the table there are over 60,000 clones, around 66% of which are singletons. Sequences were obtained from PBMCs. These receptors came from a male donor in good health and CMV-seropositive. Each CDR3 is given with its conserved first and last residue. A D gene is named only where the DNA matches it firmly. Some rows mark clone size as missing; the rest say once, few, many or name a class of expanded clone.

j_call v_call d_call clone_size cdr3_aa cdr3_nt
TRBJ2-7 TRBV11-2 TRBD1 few CASSSTGTGVFEQYF TGTGCCAGCAGCTCCACCGGGACAGGGGTTTTCGAGCAGTACTTC
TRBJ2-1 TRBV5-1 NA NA CASSLGETVHNEQFF TGCGCCAGCAGCTTGGGAGAGACTGTCCACAATGAGCAGTTCTTC
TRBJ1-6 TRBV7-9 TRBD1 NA CASSPGQGGSPLHF TGTGCCAGCAGCCCGGGACAGGGGGGGTCACCCCTCCACTTT
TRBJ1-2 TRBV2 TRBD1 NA CASTQGGVGYTF TGTGCCAGCACCCAGGGGGGAGTAGGCTACACCTTC
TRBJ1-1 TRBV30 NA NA CAWTGLMNTEAFF TGTGCCTGGACTGGACTGATGAACACTGAAGCTTTCTTT
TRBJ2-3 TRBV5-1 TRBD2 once CASSSLAGLYTDTQYF TGCGCCAGCAGCTCACTAGCGGGATTATATACAGATACGCAGTATTTT
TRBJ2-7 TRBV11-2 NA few CASSFGGGRSEQYF TGTGCCAGCAGCTTTGGAGGGGGCCGTTCCGAGCAGTACTTC
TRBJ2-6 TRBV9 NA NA CASSGSGSGANVLTF TGTGCCAGCAGCGGGTCAGGGTCTGGGGCCAACGTCCTGACTTTC
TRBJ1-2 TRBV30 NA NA CAWSPGYYGYTF TGTGCCTGGAGTCCCGGGTACTATGGCTACACCTTC
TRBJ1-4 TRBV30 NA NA CAWSKGQGIEKLFF TGTGCCTGGAGTAAAGGGCAGGGGATTGAAAAACTGTTTTTT